These T cell receptor beta chains were read from a single sample in a study of OX40 agonist ivuxolimab in advanced cancers. The method was immunoSEQ multiplex PCR; TCRdb's version includes in-frame clones alone and lacks a portion of them. Here the sample spans almost 65,000 clones, roughly 83% being singletons. The starting material was CD4+ or CD8+ T cells sorted from blood, obtained in a trial of the OX40 agonist ivuxolimab. These receptors came from an adult with an advanced solid tumor such as melanoma, head and neck, liver or kidney cancer. Each CDR3 is given with its conserved first and last residue. Fields, in order: clone size, D gene, J gene, V gene, CDR3 protein, CDR3 DNA. The D gene is left open where the match is weak. Expanded clones are given a class, and other clones once, few, many or no size at all.

abundance: .; d_gene: .; j_gene: TRBJ2-1; v_gene: TRBV29-1; CDR3aa: CSVGRGQGGEQFF; CDR3nt: TGCAGCGTTGGGAGGGGCCAGGGGGGTGAGCAGTTCTTC
abundance: once; d_gene: TRBD2; j_gene: TRBJ2-3; v_gene: TRBV5-1; CDR3aa: CASSSGLAGVSSTDTQYF; CDR3nt: TGCGCCAGCAGCTCCGGACTAGCGGGAGTATCTAGCACAGATACGCAGTATTTT
abundance: .; d_gene: TRBD1; j_gene: TRBJ2-5; v_gene: TRBV5-1; CDR3aa: CASSLDRAVETQYF; CDR3nt: TGCGCCAGCAGCTTAGACAGGGCTGTCGAGACCCAGTACTTC
abundance: .; d_gene: .; j_gene: TRBJ2-5; v_gene: TRBV6-6; CDR3aa: CASSYVGVGETQYF; CDR3nt: TGTGCCAGCAGTTACGTGGGGGTAGGAGAGACCCAGTACTTC
abundance: .; d_gene: TRBD1; j_gene: TRBJ1-2; v_gene: TRBV11-2; CDR3aa: CASTSDRPSGYTF; CDR3nt: TGTGCCAGCACCTCGGACAGGCCCTCTGGCTACACCTTC
abundance: .; d_gene: .; j_gene: TRBJ2-7; v_gene: TRBV5-1; CDR3aa: CASSLDGARVYEQYF; CDR3nt: TGCGCCAGCAGCTTGGATGGGGCCAGGGTCTACGAGCAGTACTTC
abundance: .; d_gene: .; j_gene: TRBJ1-1; v_gene: TRBV5-1; CDR3aa: CASSLAPAAMNTEAFF; CDR3nt: TGCGCCAGCAGCTTGGCCCCCGCAGCAATGAACACTGAAGCTTTCTTT
abundance: .; d_gene: .; j_gene: TRBJ1-3; v_gene: TRBV6-5; CDR3aa: CASNSPQNTIYF; CDR3nt: TGTGCCAGCAACTCCCCCCAAAACACCATATATTTT
abundance: .; d_gene: TRBD2; j_gene: TRBJ2-7; v_gene: TRBV30; CDR3aa: CAWSITSGPYEQYF; CDR3nt: TGTGCCTGGAGTATCACTAGCGGCCCCTACGAGCAGTACTTC
abundance: few; d_gene: TRBD1; j_gene: TRBJ1-1; v_gene: TRBV18; CDR3aa: CASSPPSKDRTTEAFF; CDR3nt: TGTGCCAGCTCACCACCTTCCAAGGACAGGACCACTGAAGCTTTCTTT
abundance: .; d_gene: .; j_gene: TRBJ2-3; v_gene: TRBV6-1; CDR3aa: CASSGTWGSADTQYF; CDR3nt: TGTGCCAGCAGCGGGACTTGGGGGAGCGCAGATACGCAGTATTTT
abundance: .; d_gene: .; j_gene: TRBJ1-4; v_gene: TRBV2; CDR3aa: CASSAEGTNEKLFF; CDR3nt: TGTGCCAGCAGTGCGGAGGGCACGAATGAAAAACTGTTTTTT
abundance: .; d_gene: TRBD1; j_gene: TRBJ1-2; v_gene: TRBV28; CDR3aa: CASSSHSTGTEHYTF; CDR3nt: TGTGCCAGCAGTTCACATTCAACCGGGACAGAGCACTACACCTTC
abundance: .; d_gene: .; j_gene: TRBJ2-3; v_gene: TRBV5-1; CDR3aa: CASSLGGLGDTQYF; CDR3nt: TGCGCCAGCAGCTTGGGGGGGCTGGGAGATACGCAGTATTTT
abundance: .; d_gene: .; j_gene: TRBJ1-1; v_gene: TRBV29-1; CDR3aa: CSAGGGQGMNTEAFF; CDR3nt: TGCAGCGCCGGAGGGGGGCAGGGAATGAACACTGAAGCTTTCTTT
abundance: .; d_gene: TRBD2; j_gene: TRBJ2-5; v_gene: TRBV2; CDR3aa: CASKPPTSGQETQYF; CDR3nt: TGTGCCAGCAAGCCCCCGACTAGCGGACAAGAGACCCAGTACTTC
abundance: once; d_gene: .; j_gene: TRBJ1-2; v_gene: TRBV29-1; CDR3aa: CSVAMLWGYTF; CDR3nt: TGCAGCGTTGCTATGCTTTGGGGCTACACCTTC
abundance: .; d_gene: .; j_gene: TRBJ2-3; v_gene: TRBV9; CDR3aa: CASSRRTAPTTDTQYF; CDR3nt: TGTGCCAGCAGCAGAAGGACTGCCCCTACGACAGATACGCAGTATTTT
abundance: .; d_gene: .; j_gene: TRBJ2-7; v_gene: TRBV4-1; CDR3aa: CASSHLYLSSYEQYF; CDR3nt: TGCGCCAGCAGCCATTTATACTTAAGCTCCTACGAGCAGTACTTC
abundance: .; d_gene: .; j_gene: TRBJ1-2; v_gene: TRBV5-4; CDR3aa: CASSPQQVEGYTF; CDR3nt: TGTGCCAGCAGCCCCCAACAGGTGGAGGGCTACACCTTC
abundance: .; d_gene: TRBD1; j_gene: TRBJ2-3; v_gene: TRBV5-1; CDR3aa: CASRGQGATDTQYF; CDR3nt: TGCGCCAGCAGGGGACAGGGAGCCACAGATACGCAGTATTTT
abundance: .; d_gene: .; j_gene: TRBJ2-1; v_gene: TRBV2; CDR3aa: CASSEELGNEQFF; CDR3nt: TGTGCCAGCAGTGAAGAACTGGGCAATGAGCAGTTCTTC
abundance: .; d_gene: .; j_gene: TRBJ1-5; v_gene: TRBV6-5; CDR3aa: CASRRDPNQPQHF; CDR3nt: TGTGCCAGCAGGCGGGATCCCAATCAGCCCCAGCATTTT
abundance: .; d_gene: .; j_gene: TRBJ1-1; v_gene: TRBV5-1; CDR3aa: CASSLARGRTEAFF; CDR3nt: TGCGCCAGCAGCTTGGCCCGGGGGCGAACTGAAGCTTTCTTT
abundance: .; d_gene: .; j_gene: TRBJ2-7; v_gene: TRBV5-6; CDR3aa: CASSPTFDTSYEQYF; CDR3nt: TGTGCCAGCAGCCCGACATTCGACACTTCCTACGAGCAGTACTTC
abundance: .; d_gene: TRBD2; j_gene: TRBJ2-7; v_gene: TRBV6-5; CDR3aa: CASRYLAGASYEQYF; CDR3nt: TGTGCCAGCAGATATCTAGCGGGAGCATCCTACGAGCAGTACTTC
abundance: .; d_gene: TRBD2; j_gene: TRBJ2-1; v_gene: TRBV27; CDR3aa: CASGSGSWGNEQFF; CDR3nt: TGTGCCAGCGGTAGCGGGAGTTGGGGCAATGAGCAGTTCTTC
abundance: .; d_gene: TRBD2; j_gene: TRBJ2-5; v_gene: TRBV5-1; CDR3aa: CASSLSGEKETQYF; CDR3nt: TGCGCCAGCAGCTTGAGCGGGGAAAAAGAGACCCAGTACTTC
abundance: .; d_gene: .; j_gene: TRBJ1-6; v_gene: TRBV6-5; CDR3aa: CASSYSSSGLNSPLHF; CDR3nt: TGTGCCAGCAGTTACTCGTCATCAGGATTAAATTCACCCCTCCACTTT
abundance: .; d_gene: .; j_gene: TRBJ2-3; v_gene: TRBV10-3; CDR3aa: CATRGGATDTQYF; CDR3nt: TGTGCCACCAGGGGGGGGGCCACAGATACGCAGTATTTT
abundance: once; d_gene: TRBD1; j_gene: TRBJ2-3; v_gene: TRBV29-1; CDR3aa: CSVEDTGGGSTDTQYF; CDR3nt: TGCAGCGTTGAAGATACAGGGGGCGGCAGCACAGATACGCAGTATTTT
abundance: .; d_gene: TRBD1; j_gene: TRBJ1-5; v_gene: TRBV6-6; CDR3aa: CASSGQGANQPQHF; CDR3nt: TGTGCCAGCAGTGGACAGGGCGCCAATCAGCCCCAGCATTTT
abundance: .; d_gene: .; j_gene: TRBJ2-3; v_gene: TRBV6-6; CDR3aa: CASSSQPDTQYF; CDR3nt: TGTGCCAGCAGTTCGCAGCCAGATACGCAGTATTTT
abundance: .; d_gene: TRBD1; j_gene: TRBJ1-1; v_gene: TRBV14; CDR3aa: CASSHLGAWTGDFGTEAFF; CDR3nt: TGTGCCAGCAGCCACCTAGGGGCATGGACAGGGGATTTCGGCACTGAAGCTTTCTTT
abundance: .; d_gene: .; j_gene: TRBJ2-2; v_gene: TRBV2; CDR3aa: CASCKTGNTGELFF; CDR3nt: TGTGCCAGCTGCAAGACCGGCAACACCGGGGAGCTGTTTTTT
abundance: .; d_gene: TRBD1; j_gene: TRBJ2-5; v_gene: TRBV11-1; CDR3aa: CASSLTRTGLWSSRETQYF; CDR3nt: TGTGCCAGCAGCTTAACACGGACAGGTTTATGGTCGTCACGAGAGACCCAGTACTTC
abundance: .; d_gene: TRBD2; j_gene: TRBJ2-2; v_gene: TRBV29-1; CDR3aa: CSVSPGTTHTGELFF; CDR3nt: TGCAGCGTTTCTCCAGGGACTACGCACACCGGGGAGCTGTTTTTT
abundance: .; d_gene: .; j_gene: TRBJ1-4; v_gene: TRBV9; CDR3aa: CASSVGPSGRDEKLFF; CDR3nt: TGTGCCAGCAGCGTAGGCCCCTCGGGCAGAGATGAAAAACTGTTTTTT
abundance: .; d_gene: .; j_gene: TRBJ1-2; v_gene: TRBV2; CDR3aa: CASLDSTYYGYTF; CDR3nt: TGTGCCAGCCTCGACAGTACCTACTATGGCTACACCTTC
abundance: .; d_gene: .; j_gene: TRBJ1-5; v_gene: TRBV18; CDR3aa: CASSPVRVGQPQHF; CDR3nt: TGTGCCAGCTCACCCGTCAGGGTGGGTCAGCCCCAGCATTTT